The 3 T cell receptor beta chains listed next were all sequenced from one sample in a study of a mutant IDH1 vaccine in newly diagnosed glioma. Time point noted: week 5, during vaccination. Doses comprised 300 ug of mutant IDH1 20-mer peptide each, plus topical imiquimod. Libraries were prepared by immunoSEQ multiplex PCR; TCRdb keeps only in-frame clonotypes and omits some of them. The table includes about 53,000 clones, 82% detected once. Their antigens remain unidentified. Source: PBMCs, taken from a glioma patient whose treatment included an IDH1 peptide vaccine. The receptors derive from a woman aged 18-29 years with glioma. Some clones in this sample may be carry-over from other donors' samples.

The chain couples TRBV7-9 to TRBJ1-6, with unresolved D. This CDR3 comprises 14 residues. Trimming took off 4 bases at V and 4 bases at J, with 8 bases between the two ends. CDR1 and CDR2 (germline): SEHNR, FQNEAQ (reference sequence). The CDR3 sequence is CASSSGLYNSPLHF. In DNA, the CDR3 is TGTGCCAGCAGCTCGGGATTGTATAATTCACCCCTCCACTTT.

The chain recombines TRBV21-1 with TRBJ2-3. TRBV21-1 is recorded as a pseudogene. The length of the CDR3 is 13 residues. The CDR3 protein is CATQGEGTDTQYF. The CDR3 DNA reads TGTGCCACTCAGGGAGAGGGGACAGATACGCAGTATTTT.

The chain carries TRBV7-9 and TRBJ1-6; no clear D gene. V dropped 1 base and J dropped 0 bases, with 10 bases sitting between them. The CDR3 length is 17 residues. Germline V lookup: CDR1 SEHNR, CDR2 FQNEAQ (reference sequence). For the CDR3, the DNA is TGTGCCAGCAGCTTAGAGGCTCCGGGCTCCTATAATTCACCCCTCCACTTT. This gives the protein CASSLEAPGSYNSPLHF. Based on the CDR3 plus reference TRBV7-9 and TRBJ1-6, the full variable domain is DTGVSQNPRHKITKRGQNVTFRCDPISEHNRLYWYRQTLGQGPEFLTYFQNEAQLEKSRLLSDRFSAERPKGSFSTLEIQRTEQGDSAMYLCASSLEAPGSYNSPLHFGNGTRLTVT.